This T cell receptor (beta chain) was identified in a study of blood T cell repertoires in COVID-19. Overall study context: The samples span acute and convalescent COVID-19 from the United States, Italy and Spain.

From germline, CDR1 is SGHNT and CDR2 YYREEE (reference sequence). The J segment lost 0 bases and the V segment lost 9 bases, leaving 12 bases of the junction unmatched. This CDR3 is 17 amino acids long. The protocol was immunoSEQ multiplex PCR, while the TCRdb copy is restricted to in-frame clones and leaves out a portion. The sample contains 300,000 to 400,000 clones, 87% of which appear only once. This sequence originates from a woman aged 50 to 60 with COVID-19, enrolled during active disease. The chain joins TRBV5-4 to TRBJ2-7; TRBD2 matches 13 bases. Source material: peripheral blood. CDR3 protein: CATGLAGAGRSSYEQYF. The CDR3 DNA is TGTGCCACCGGACTAGCGGGAGCCGGAAGGAGCTCCTACGAGCAGTACTTC.